Listed below are T cell receptor beta chains from one sample, sequenced in a study of CD4 T cells in relation to SARS-CoV-2 and coronaviruses. No antigens are known for them. The method was immunoSEQ multiplex PCR; TCRdb's version includes in-frame clones alone and lacks a portion of them. The sample records 13,000 or so clones, roughly three quarters being singletons. Sequences were obtained from CD4+ T cells from PBMCs, cultured in vitro. These receptors were collected from a human donor in good health. Both conserved end residues are trimmed from each CDR3. Each record gives: V gene, J gene, CDR3 length, CDR3 protein.

TRBV9	TRBJ2-1	14	ASSVGGTLSYNEQF
TRBV27	TRBJ1-3	15	ASSNLGGAQSGNTIY
TRBV12-5	TRBJ1-5	14	ASGLVLGQVSQPQH
TRBV20-1	TRBJ1-5	14	SASLLGQGTNQPQH
TRBV27	TRBJ2-3	12	ASSLKYSTDTQY
TRBV20-1	TRBJ2-1	14	SASLSGTRGRGEQF
TRBV10-1	TRBJ2-1	15	ASSVRASGSPYNEQF
TRBV18	TRBJ1-1	13	ASSPPGTGGTEAF
TRBV20-1	TRBJ2-7	9	SAGRSYEQY
TRBV2	TRBJ1-1	11	ASSLLGQSEAF
TRBV18	TRBJ2-5	13	ASSAFPREGETQY
TRBV7-6	TRBJ2-3	13	ASSLEAGGTDTQY
TRBV2	TRBJ2-7	13	ASSQPWGDGYEQY
TRBV5-1	TRBJ1-4	10	ASTTGNEKLF
TRBV27	TRBJ2-1	12	ASSFLVRVGEQF
TRBV4-1	TRBJ1-6	14	ASSQEKGQLGSPLH
TRBV6-5	TRBJ1-2	11	ASSGWDSYGYT
TRBV15	TRBJ2-1	14	ATSRGGTGEINEQF
TRBV10-1	TRBJ1-3	13	ASSSASNSGNTIY
TRBV27	TRBJ2-1	13	ASTTSGSSYNEQF
TRBV5-1	TRBJ2-3	15	ASISGETGFSTDTQY
TRBV19	TRBJ1-1	12	ASSIGSLNTEAF
TRBV7-8	TRBJ2-7	14	ASSIRDRELNYEQY
TRBV7-2	TRBJ2-3	10	ASSVSSDTQY
TRBV6-5	TRBJ1-1	12	ASEFTTGNTEAF
TRBV29-1	TRBJ2-5	13	SVAYRGSSEETQY
TRBV18	TRBJ1-1	12	ASSLGQGSTEAF
TRBV11-2	TRBJ2-7	11	ASSFHISYEQY
TRBV7-9	TRBJ2-2	14	ASSLFGEMNTGELF
TRBV6-5	TRBJ2-5	14	ASSYSPGQGVETQY